Each of the 10 T cell receptor beta chains below was sequenced from the same sample in a study of T cells in Graves' hyperthyroidism and ophthalmopathy. Researchers amplified the TCR beta CDR3 regions from RNA transcripts. RT-PCR in the first round (using the HTBI primer set) targeted the TCR CDR3. One entry per CDR3 protein, called by TCRdb with MiXCR from the multiplex PCR reads. Of about 420,000 distinct CDR3 sequences in the sample, roughly an eighth are singletons; the top ten hold 5.3%. What was sequenced was blood. The receptors come from a woman aged 18 to 35 with Graves' hyperthyroidism.

This clonotype was seen at least ten times. This chain connects TRBV11-2 to TRBJ2-3; 11 bases are a match to TRBD2. Germline values: CDR1 SGHAT, CDR2 FQNNGV. The CDR3 length is 20 residues. The V segment lost 1 base and the J segment 1 base; nucleotides outside the gene matches: 13. The CDR3 spells CASSLGVGASGRSRTDTQYF. The CDR3, as DNA: TGTGCCAGCAGCTTAGGGGTTGGGGCTAGCGGGAGGTCTCGCACAGATACGCAGTATTTT.

This sequence joins TRBV10-3 and TRBJ2-3; D ambiguous. Germline CDR1 and CDR2: ENHRY and SYGVKD. Trimming removed 7 bases at V and 0 bases at J, with 8 bases between. This CDR3 contains 13 residues. CDR3: CAITGSSTDTQYF. CDR3 DNA sequence: TGTGCCATCACTGGGTCTAGCACAGATACGCAGTATTTT.

Notes on this clonotype: Lacking the conserved final phenylalanine or tryptophan, this CDR3 likely reflects a read error. The chain uses TRBV30 and TRBJ2-7, with D possibly matching TRBD2 (5 bases). The CDR3 length is 13 residues. CDR1 GTSNPN and CDR2 SVGIG come from the germline V gene (reference sequence). V lost 7 bases and J 1 base, leaving 14 bases between the germline ends. CDR3 coding DNA: TGTGCCTTTGCGGGCAGCCCTTCCTACGAGCAGTACCTC. The encoded protein is CAFAGSPSYEQYL.

This clonotype was seen repeatedly, ten times or more. The chain combines TRBV6-1 with TRBJ2-3, with 9 bases matching TRBD2. Germline CDR1 is MNHNS and CDR2 is SASEGT. CDR3 length: 15 residues. Losses at the gene ends were 3 bases for V and 4 bases for J; bases not matched to a gene: 5. The CDR3 region is CASSDSAGGSDTQYF. The CDR3 nucleotides read TGTGCCAGCAGTGACTCAGCGGGAGGTTCAGATACGCAGTATTTT.

This clonotype was counted many times. The chain is built from TRBV12-3 or TRBV12-4 and TRBJ2-3, with 9 nucleotides matching TRBD2. The CDR3 has 19 residues. J gave up 0 bases and V 3 bases, and 13 bases lay outside the gene matches. The chain's CDR3 is CASSLAGTSSRPSTDTQYF. Here the CDR3 DNA reads TGTGCCAGCAGTTTGGCCGGGACTAGCTCACGCCCTAGCACAGATACGCAGTATTTT.

This clonotype came up many times. The rearrangement links TRBV2 to TRBJ1-1, with D unclear. The V gene's germline CDR1 is SNHLY and CDR2 FYNNEI. The CDR3 is 14 amino acids. V was shortened by 3 bases and J by 1 base, with 9 bases between the two germline ends. The chain's CDR3 is CASSEVRGNTEAFF. DNA of the CDR3: TGTGCCAGCAGTGAGGTCAGAGGGAACACTGAAGCTTTCTTT.

There are many counts of this clonotype. The J gene is TRBJ2-1, the V gene TRBV6-1; 8 bases map to TRBD2. Trimming cost V 6 bases and J 10 bases; bases outside gene matches: 11. Per germline, CDR1 MNHNS and CDR2 SASEGT. The CDR3 runs 14 residues. For the CDR3, the DNA is TGTGCCAGCAGATTAGCGGGAACTTTTAAGGAGCAGTTCTTC. Translation gives CASRLAGTFKEQFF.

Many counts were recorded for this clonotype. J is TRBJ2-5 and V is TRBV4-1, with D tentatively TRBD1 (6 bases). CDR1 and CDR2 from the germline V gene are MGHRA and YSYEKL. Trimming removed 4 bases from V and 5 bases from J, with 14 bases in between. CDR3 length: 14 amino acids. The CDR3 loop reads CASSRQALGETQYF. CDR3 DNA sequence: TGCGCCAGCAGCCGACAGGCCTTAGGGGAGACCCAGTACTTC.

V and J are TRBV6-1 and TRBJ1-5; tentative D call: TRBD1 (6 bases). V was shortened by 5 bases and J by 1 base, with 12 bases between the two germline ends. Germline V gene data show CDR1 as MNHNS and CDR2 as SASEGT. This CDR3 comprises 15 residues. CDR3 bases: TGTGCCAGCAGTCTGGAGGGGGTCAGCAATCAGCCCCAGCATTTT. It translates to CASSLEGVSNQPQHF.

This clonotype was detected many times. This chain links TRBV6-1 with TRBJ1-1; D gene unclear. The V gene lost 4 bases and the J gene lost 2 bases, with 5 bases spanning the gap. The germline gives CDR1 MNHNS, CDR2 SASEGT. CDR3 length: 12 residues. DNA for the CDR3: TGTGCCAGCAGTGTAAGTAACACTGAAGCTTTCTTT. Translation gives CASSVSNTEAFF.